One and the same sample provided the 15 T cell receptor beta chains below, sequenced in a study of T cell responses to AZD1222 COVID-19 vaccine. The protocol was immunoSEQ multiplex PCR, while the TCRdb copy is restricted to in-frame clones and leaves out a portion. The profile covers approximately 110,000 clones, with 87% appearing a single time and under 2.5% taken by the ten largest. The sequencing here drew on peripheral blood, taken 28 days after the second AZD1222 dose. The receptors were gathered from an adult who received the AZD1222 COVID-19 vaccine.

The chain employs TRBV27 and TRBJ2-5; unclear D gene. This CDR3 is 19 amino acids long. CDR1 is MNHEY and CDR2 is SMNVEV in the germline V gene (reference sequence). V lost 4 bases, J lost 5 bases, and 29 bases lay in between. CDR3 in amino acids: CASSSLNLLTTARSETQYF. The CDR3 DNA is TGTGCCAGCAGTTCCCTCAACCTATTGACGACTGCTCGGAGCGAGACCCAGTACTTC.

The chain joins TRBV28 to TRBJ2-7, with TRBD1 identical over 7 bases. This CDR3 has 15 amino acids. Germline V gives CDR1 MDHEN, CDR2 SYDVKM. Trimming at V came to 5 bases and at J to 3 bases, leaving 10 bases not matched to a gene. The CDR3 nucleotides read TGTGCCAGCAGTCCCCAGACAGGGTGGCGCTACGAGCAGTACTTC. Residues: CASSPQTGWRYEQYF.

The chain has TRBV30 and TRBJ2-2, with TRBD2 as a possible D gene (6 bases). Per the germline V gene, CDR1 is GTSNPN and CDR2 is SVGIG (reference sequence). This CDR3 spans 16 amino acids. V dropped 0 bases and J dropped 2 bases, with 13 bases sitting between them. CDR3 DNA: TGTGCCTGGAGTGTACTAGCTAGCAGAAACACCGGGGAGCTGTTTTTT. Translation: CAWSVLASRNTGELFF.

The V and J genes are TRBV18 and TRBJ2-5; D is ambiguous. Trimming took off 1 base at V and 5 bases at J, with 5 bases between the two ends. Germline loops: CDR1 KGHSH, CDR2 LQKENI. The CDR3 is made up of 12 amino acids. The CDR3 nucleotides read TGTGCCAGCTCACCACTCGGGGAGACCCAGTACTTC. Its protein product is CASSPLGETQYF.

The genes are TRBV6-4 and TRBJ2-1; maybe TRBD2 (5 bases). The CDR3 is made up of 15 amino acids. The ends were cut back, 4 bases at V and 7 bases at J, with 17 bases in the middle. CDR1 is MRHNA and CDR2 is SNTAGT in the germline V gene. CDR3 nucleotides: TGTGCCAGCAGTGTCGAGGGAGTAAGCGGTAATGAGCAGTTCTTC. As protein: CASSVEGVSGNEQFF.

This chain uses TRBV14 with TRBJ1-6; tentative D call: TRBD1 (5 bases). CDR1 and CDR2 from the germline V gene are SGHDN and FVKESK. V lost 5 bases and J lost 7, with 18 bases in between. This CDR3 contains 16 residues. DNA for the CDR3: TGTGCCAGCAGCTCAATTCCGGGACCGGGGAATTCACCCCTCCACTTT. Translating gives CASSSIPGPGNSPLHF.

This rearrangement joins TRBV28 to TRBJ1-5, with D possibly TRBD1 on 5 matching bases. The CDR3 is 15 amino acids. The V and J ends lost 5 bases and 5 bases respectively, with 16 bases between them. Looked up from germline, CDR1 is MDHEN and CDR2 is SYDVKM. The CDR3 loop reads CASSRGQGGYQPQHF. In nucleotides, the CDR3 is TGTGCCAGCAGTCGCGGGCAGGGAGGGTATCAGCCCCAGCATTTT.

This chain uses TRBV19 with TRBJ2-7; 10 positions match TRBD1. The trim removed 4 bases at V and 4 bases at J, leaving 4 bases unmatched. Germline-derived CDR1 and CDR2 are LNHDA and SQIVND (reference sequence). There are 14 residues in the CDR3. The CDR3 DNA reads TGTGCCAGTAGTACCCGGACAGGGGGATACGAGCAGTACTTC. Translating it yields CASSTRTGGYEQYF.

This clone was observed a few times. This chain links TRBV9 with TRBJ2-5, with D maybe TRBD2 (6 bases). Trimming took off 2 bases at V and 2 bases at J, with 19 bases between the two ends. Germline CDR1 is SGDLS and CDR2 is YYNGEE. This CDR3 region has 17 residues. CDR3 bases: TGTGCCAGCAGCGTCTATCAAGTGGGGAGGCCACAAGAGACCCAGTACTTC. Residues: CASSVYQVGRPQETQYF.

The chain carries TRBV6-2 or TRBV6-3 and TRBJ1-5; maybe TRBD1 (5 bases). With 0 bases removed from V and 2 bases from J, the gap between germline ends came to 17 bases. This CDR3 has 18 residues. CDR1 and CDR2 (germline): MNHEY, SVGEGT. The CDR3 reads CASSYSGGAGSGNQPQHF. CDR3 coding DNA: TGTGCCAGCAGTTACTCAGGCGGGGCAGGGTCGGGCAATCAGCCCCAGCATTTT.

The V and J genes are TRBV4-1 and TRBJ2-3; 12 nucleotides line up with TRBD2. The V segment lost 0 bases and the J segment 1 base; nucleotides outside the gene matches: 5. Germline loops: CDR1 MGHRA, CDR2 YSYEKL. The CDR3 covers 18 residues. The CDR3 protein is CASSQDPSGRVRTDTQYF. CDR3 in DNA: TGCGCCAGCAGCCAAGATCCTAGCGGGAGGGTTCGCACAGATACGCAGTATTTT.

V usage is TRBV19 and J usage is TRBJ1-1, with D possibly matching TRBD1 (5 bases). Germline CDR1 and CDR2: LNHDA and SQIVND (reference sequence). The CDR3 has 14 amino acids. V was clipped by 2 bases and J by 5 bases, with 12 bases between them. CDR3 amino acids: CASSIWLGETEAFF. CDR3 coding DNA: TGTGCCAGTAGTATATGGCTGGGGGAAACTGAAGCTTTCTTT.

The chain uses TRBV28 and TRBJ2-7; TRBD1 matches at 10 bases. J lost 3 bases, V lost 4 bases, and 6 bases had no gene match. Per germline, CDR1 MDHEN and CDR2 SYDVKM. CDR3 size: 15 residues. The DNA for the CDR3 is TGTGCCAGCAGTTCCGGGACAGGGGATCTCTACGAGCAGTACTTC. Residues: CASSSGTGDLYEQYF.

The chain joins TRBV6-5 to TRBJ2-3, with 12 bases identical to TRBD2. With V trimmed by 6 bases and J by 4 bases, 5 bases remained unmatched. Per germline, CDR1 MNHEY and CDR2 SVGAGI. The CDR3 is made up of 15 amino acids. The CDR3: CASSVLAGGSDTQYF. The DNA for the CDR3 is TGTGCCAGCAGCGTTCTAGCGGGAGGGTCAGATACGCAGTATTTT.

The V gene is TRBV25-1, the J gene TRBJ1-5, with D maybe TRBD1 (5 bases). The V gene lost 6 bases and the J gene lost 3 bases, with 24 bases spanning the gap. Germline V gives CDR1 MGHDK, CDR2 SYGVNS. The CDR3 spans 18 residues. The CDR3 coding sequence is TGTGCCAGCAGGAATACCAAGAGACGACAGTCTCACAATCAGCCCCAGCATTTT. Translation gives CASRNTKRRQSHNQPQHF. The full variable domain, with the rest looked up from reference TRBV25-1 and TRBJ1-5, is EADIYQTPRYLVIGTGKKITLECSQTMGHDKMYWYQQDPGMELHLIHYSYGVNSTEKGDLSSESTVSRIRTEHFPLTLESARPSHTSQYLCASRNTKRRQSHNQPQHFGDGTRLSIL.